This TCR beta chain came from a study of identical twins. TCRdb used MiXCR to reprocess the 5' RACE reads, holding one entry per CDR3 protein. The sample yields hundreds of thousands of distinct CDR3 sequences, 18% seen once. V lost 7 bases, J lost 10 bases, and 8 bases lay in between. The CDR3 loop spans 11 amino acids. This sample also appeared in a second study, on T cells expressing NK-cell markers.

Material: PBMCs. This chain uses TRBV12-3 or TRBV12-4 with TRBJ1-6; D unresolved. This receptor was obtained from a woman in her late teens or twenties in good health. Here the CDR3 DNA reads TGTGCCAGCACAGACGGCTCACCCCTCCACTTT. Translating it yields CASTDGSPLHF.